This section outlines one T cell receptor beta chain sequence together with its context. Profiled with immunoSEQ multiplex PCR; TCRdb holds only in-frame clones, not every one. The data contain over 140,000 clones, 80% of them singletons. The data were taken from a study of cytotoxic CD8 clonotypes in ibrutinib-treated CLL. Study background: Patients: some 11 relapsed/refractory, more than 14 treatment-naive, under 18 IGHV unmutated. Recorded responses included about 25 partial and 2 complete; following median about 68 months, approximately 15 stayed remitted and about 12 progressed.

Germline lookup yields CDR1 MGHRA and CDR2 YSYEKL. After removal of 4 bases from V and 4 bases from J, the junction contained 7 bases not matched to a gene. The CDR3 is 15 residues long. The specimen was PBMCs, collected after 36 months of ibrutinib treatment. This clonotype was obtained from a human donor with chronic lymphocytic leukemia. This chain connects TRBV4-1 to TRBJ1-3; 7 bases align to TRBD1. The CDR3 spells CASSRYRDSGNTIYF. DNA of the CDR3: TGCGCCAGCAGCCGTTACCGGGACAGCGGAAACACCATATATTTT.